Presented here are 20 T cell receptor beta chains from one specimen sequenced in a study of beta chain features in type 1 diabetes (dated 2018 in TCRdb). Library generation was performed with the immunoSEQ multiplex PCR assay. All of the isolated RNA was reverse transcribed with the High Capacity cDNA Reverse Transcription Kit, so expressed TCRB transcripts were sequenced. TCRdb retrieved this table from immuneACCESS and kept in-frame rearrangements only. Not all clones are present; in checked studies, unresolved V genes account for under half, and no reason is known for the remainder. A total of some 230,000 clones appear in this sample, roughly 9.6% of them only once. Together, the top ten hold around 0.037% of the sample. The sequenced sample was naive CD4+ T cells from blood. The sample's cell subset or site, from its label and the paper: true naive CD4+ T cells. These receptors came from a woman younger than 30 in good health.

In its sample, this clone was seen a few times. The chain combines TRBV5-1 with TRBJ1-2; D is unclear. Germline CDR1 reads SGHRS; CDR2 reads YFSETQ. Between the trimmed V and J ends, which lost 1 base and 5 bases, there was a span of 18 bases. There are 16 residues in the CDR3. The CDR3: CASSLSGRSASYGYTF. The CDR3 DNA follows: TGCGCCAGCAGCTTGTCCGGGAGATCCGCTTCGTATGGCTACACCTTC.

This chain connects TRBV18 to TRBJ2-5; 7 bases match TRBD2. Looked up from germline, CDR1 is KGHSH and CDR2 is LQKENI. The trim removed 1 base at V and 5 bases at J, leaving 7 bases unmatched. CDR3 length equals 15 residues. The CDR3 is CASSPLGGRGETQYF. CDR3 nucleotides: TGTGCCAGCTCACCACTCGGCGGGAGAGGCGAGACCCAGTACTTC.

J is TRBJ2-7 and V is TRBV5-4; 7 bases are shared with TRBD1. Germline values: CDR1 SGHNT, CDR2 YYREEE (reference sequence). Trimming at V came to 2 bases and at J to 5 bases, leaving 7 bases not matched to a gene. The CDR3 runs to 14 residues. The CDR3 DNA is TGTGCCAGCAGCTTCCGACAGGGTGTCGACGAGCAGTACTTC. Translating gives CASSFRQGVDEQYF.

V is TRBV25-1 and J is TRBJ1-1, with no clear D. The length of the CDR3 is 12 residues. CDR1 is MGHDK, CDR2 SYGVNS, per germline. V was shortened by 7 bases and J by 7 bases, with 13 bases between the two germline ends. The CDR3 is CASISIVSEAFF. CDR3 nucleotides: TGTGCCAGCATCTCGATCGTGAGTGAAGCTTTCTTT. Based on the CDR3 plus reference TRBV25-1 and TRBJ1-1, the full variable domain is EADIYQTPRYLVIGTGKKITLECSQTMGHDKMYWYQQDPGMELHLIHYSYGVNSTEKGDLSSESTVSRIRTEHFPLTLESARPSHTSQYLCASISIVSEAFFGQGTRLTVV.

The V gene is TRBV5-1, the J gene TRBJ1-2, with 7 bases fitting TRBD1. The V and J ends lost 4 bases and 3 bases, in that order; junction bases with no gene match: 3. The CDR3 has 13 residues. Germline-derived CDR1 and CDR2 are SGHRS and YFSETQ. CDR3 DNA: TGCGCCAGCAGCCTCGGGACAGACTATGGCTACACCTTC. It is translated as CASSLGTDYGYTF.

The rearrangement joins TRBV2 to TRBJ2-5; maybe TRBD2 (5 bases). The CDR3 has 14 amino acids. Trimming took 4 bases from V and 4 from J, leaving 13 bases between them. Germline V gene data show CDR1 as SNHLY and CDR2 as FYNNEI. CDR3 loop: CASSVESGVETQYF. In DNA form, the CDR3 reads TGTGCCAGCAGTGTGGAATCCGGGGTAGAGACCCAGTACTTC.

This clone has only a few counts. The chain recombines TRBV2 with TRBJ1-4; TRBD1 is a possible D gene (6 bases). Per germline, CDR1 SNHLY and CDR2 FYNNEI. The V and J ends lost 2 bases and 1 base respectively, with 14 bases between them. The CDR3 totals 17 residues. As DNA, the CDR3 is TGTGCCAGCAGTGAACGGGGGGGCAGGAGAACTAATGAAAAACTGTTTTTT. Translation: CASSERGGRRTNEKLFF.

This clone was seen more than once but under ten times. The chain has TRBV6-1 and TRBJ2-5, with 11 bases identical to TRBD2. Germline assignment: CDR1 MNHNS and CDR2 SASEGT. CDR3 length equals 15 residues. Trimming cost V 5 bases and J 5 bases; bases outside gene matches: 7. The CDR3 nucleotides are TGTGCCAGCAGTCTAGCGGGAGGCCGTTTTGAGACCCAGTACTTC. It translates to CASSLAGGRFETQYF.

This clone has a handful of counts. This chain joins TRBV5-4 and TRBJ1-4, with a tentative D call TRBD1 (6 bases). The germline V and J ends were trimmed by 5 bases and 5 bases, with 16 bases remaining between them. CDR3 length: 15 amino acids. Germline assignment: CDR1 SGHNT and CDR2 YYREEE (reference sequence). This CDR3 is CASSSQTGPNEKLFF. The CDR3 nucleotides are TGTGCCAGCAGTTCGCAGACAGGACCCAATGAAAAACTGTTTTTT.

This clone was observed a few times. The chain links TRBV7-9 to TRBJ2-3; D perhaps matches TRBD1 (5 bases). CDR1 and CDR2 (germline): SEHNR, FQNEAQ (reference sequence). The CDR3 covers 17 residues. Trimming took 5 bases from V and 4 from J, leaving 22 bases between them. As DNA, the CDR3 is TGTGCCAGCAGCCCCCAACCGGTAACAGGTTCCGCAGATACGCAGTATTTT. Encoded protein: CASSPQPVTGSADTQYF.

A few counts support this clone. The CDR3 loop reads CAWTAERYGYTF. The CDR3, as DNA: TGTGCCTGGACCGCCGAGAGATATGGCTACACCTTC. V and J are TRBV30 and TRBJ1-2, with unresolved D. V lost 4 bases, J lost 5 bases, and 11 bases lay in between. The CDR3 has 12 amino acids. CDR1 and CDR2 (germline): GTSNPN, SVGIG (reference sequence).

The chain recombines TRBV7-6 with TRBJ2-5; perhaps TRBD1 as D (6 bases). Germline V gene lookup returns CDR1 SGHVS and CDR2 FNYEAQ. V shed 4 bases and J shed 4 bases, with 7 bases lying between them. The CDR3 covers 12 residues. The CDR3 loop reads CASSSGVETQYF. The CDR3 DNA reads as TGTGCCAGCAGCTCAGGGGTAGAGACCCAGTACTTC. The full variable domain, with the rest looked up from reference TRBV7-6 and TRBJ2-5, is GAGVSQSPRYKVTKRGQDVALRCDPISGHVSLYWYRQALGQGPEFLTYFNYEAQQDKSGLPNDRFSAERPEGSISTLTIQRTEQRDSAMYRCASSSGVETQYFGPGTRLLVL.

This clone has a handful of counts. This sequence joins TRBV7-6 and TRBJ2-3, with D possibly being TRBD2 (5 bases). The CDR3 is 14 residues long. Trimming stripped 1 base from V and 4 bases from J, with 9 bases between. The germline V gene encodes CDR1 SGHVS and CDR2 FNYEAQ. The CDR3 loop reads CASSLGSSADTQYF. CDR3 coding DNA: TGTGCCAGCAGCTTAGGTAGTAGCGCAGATACGCAGTATTTT.

A few counts support this clone. The chain is built from TRBV21-1 and TRBJ2-1; the table's D call TRBD2 went unverified against the DNA. TRBV21-1 is labeled a pseudogene. CDR3 length: 15 amino acids. CDR3 protein: CARARRLAVHNEQFF. CDR3 in DNA: TGTGCCAGAGCGAGAAGGCTAGCGGTTCACAATGAGCAGTTCTTC.

The J gene is TRBJ1-4, the V gene TRBV18, with TRBD1 matching over 10 bases. J was trimmed by 3 bases and V by 4 bases; bases with no gene match: 5. Germline CDR1 reads KGHSH; CDR2 reads LQKENI. CDR3 size: 16 residues. The CDR3 DNA sequence: TGTGCCAGCTCACTCGGACAGGGGGTCGCTAATGAAAAACTGTTTTTT. This translates into CASSLGQGVANEKLFF.

This sequence joins TRBV7-2 and TRBJ1-1; D remains unclear. Germline V gene sequence: CDR1 SGHTA, CDR2 FQGNSA. V was cut by 1 base and J by 6 bases, with 9 bases left in between. This CDR3 region has 13 residues. Written as DNA, the CDR3 is TGTGCCAGCAGCTTAGGCAGGCCGTCTGAAGCTTTCTTT. Amino acids: CASSLGRPSEAFF.

The chain uses TRBV5-6 and TRBJ1-1; D possibly corresponds to TRBD1 (5 bases). V shed 0 bases and J shed 4 bases, with 13 bases lying between them. This CDR3 spans 15 amino acids. CDR1 SGHDT and CDR2 YYEEEE come from the germline V gene. CDR3 sequence reads: CASSLGGGGSTEAFF. CDR3 sequence (DNA): TGTGCCAGCAGCTTGGGCGGGGGAGGAAGCACTGAAGCTTTCTTT.

The V gene is TRBV10-3, the J gene TRBJ2-1, with 8 positions matching TRBD2. Trimming at V came to 4 bases and at J to 9 bases, leaving 5 bases not matched to a gene. The CDR3 loop spans 13 amino acids. CDR1 and CDR2 (germline): ENHRY, SYGVKD. This chain's CDR3 is CAISAGGRSEQFF. The CDR3 nucleotides are TGTGCCATCAGTGCGGGGGGGCGGAGTGAGCAGTTCTTC.

This chain links TRBV5-1 with TRBJ2-5; 12 bases line up with TRBD1. The CDR3 is 16 residues long. CDR1 SGHRS and CDR2 YFSETQ come from the germline V gene. V gave up 4 bases and J gave up 4 bases; unmatched junction bases: 8. The CDR3 here is CASSPAGTGGRETQYF. CDR3 bases: TGCGCCAGCAGCCCCGCTGGGACAGGGGGCCGAGAGACCCAGTACTTC. Full variable domain (missing parts from reference TRBV5-1 and TRBJ2-5): KAGVTQTPRYLIKTRGQQVTLSCSPISGHRSVSWYQQTPGQGLQFLFEYFSETQRNKGNFPGRFSGRQFSNSRSEMNVSTLELGDSALYLCASSPAGTGGRETQYFGPGTRLLVL.

This clone came up a few times. V is TRBV5-3 and J is TRBJ2-3; 11 nucleotides align to TRBD2. TRBV5-3 belongs to the ORF category, with a function that is uncertain. The J segment lost 0 bases and the V segment lost 1 base, leaving 13 bases of the junction unmatched. The CDR3 loop spans 20 amino acids. DNA for the CDR3: TGTGCCAGAAGCTTGAGGCCTAGCGGGAGGCCGGAATCTAGCACAGATACGCAGTATTTT. Amino acids: CARSLRPSGRPESSTDTQYF.